This entry lists 20 T cell receptor beta chains sequenced from one sample in a study of shared clonotypes between healthy human individuals. The table came from immunoSEQ multiplex PCR; TCRdb's copy has only in-frame clones and leaves some out. The sample yields about 1.5 million clones, approximately 98% seen once. Specimen: naive CD4+ T cells sorted from blood. The subset here: CD45RA+ positively selected. These receptors were taken from a man aged 25 to 40 in good health.

The J gene is TRBJ2-7, the V gene TRBV7-9, with 13 positions matching TRBD2. In germline, CDR1 is SEHNR, CDR2 FQNEAQ (reference sequence). The CDR3 consists of 18 residues. Trimming took 6 bases from V and 4 from J; bases not matched to a gene: 15. The DNA for the CDR3 is TGTGCCAGCAGTCGAAACCTAGGCCTGACTAGCGGGAGGTACGAGCAGTACTTC. Translated: CASSRNLGLTSGRYEQYF.

As regards this clone: The same CDR3 arises from other DNA sequences in this sample as well. The V call is TRBV5-6, the J call TRBJ2-2; 9 bases agree with TRBD1. The germline CDR1 and CDR2 sequences are SGHDT and YYEEEE. The CDR3 loop spans 17 amino acids. Trimming removed 0 bases from V and 0 bases from J; junction bases left unmatched: 3. The CDR3 protein is CASSLVGTGPNTGELFF. The CDR3 DNA is TGTGCCAGCAGCTTGGTCGGGACAGGGCCGAACACCGGGGAGCTGTTTTTT.

The V call is TRBV28, the J call TRBJ2-7, with D perhaps given as TRBD1 or TRBD2 (5 bases each). The V and J ends lost 1 base and 0 bases respectively, with 10 bases between them. The CDR3 is made up of 15 amino acids. Germline V gene sequence: CDR1 MDHEN, CDR2 SYDVKM. CDR3 in amino acids: CASSLSPGTSYEQYF. The CDR3 bases are TGTGCCAGCAGTTTATCCCCCGGGACCTCCTACGAGCAGTACTTC.

The chain is built from TRBV19 and TRBJ2-2; 14 bases agree with TRBD2. The germline gives CDR1 LNHDA, CDR2 SQIVND (reference sequence). V was clipped by 5 bases and J by 5 bases; unmatched bases: 7. The length of the CDR3 is 17 residues. The CDR3 loop reads CASSQGLAGAGTGELFF. The CDR3, as DNA: TGTGCCAGTAGTCAGGGACTAGCGGGAGCGGGTACCGGGGAGCTGTTTTTT.

The chain joins TRBV6-1 to TRBJ2-7; TRBD2 matches at 8 bases. The CDR3 totals 16 residues. Per the germline V gene, CDR1 is MNHNS and CDR2 is SASEGT. Losses at the gene ends were 4 bases for V and 2 bases for J; bases not matched to a gene: 10. CDR3: CASSALGGGRPYEQYF. The CDR3 coding sequence is TGTGCCAGCAGTGCCCTCGGGGGCGGGAGGCCCTACGAGCAGTACTTC.

This chain joins TRBV27 and TRBJ1-4; 9 bases are a match to TRBD1. This CDR3 has 17 residues. CDR1 is MNHEY and CDR2 is SMNVEV in the germline V gene (reference sequence). With 1 base clipped from V and 3 bases from J, the junction kept 6 bases outside the gene matches. The chain's CDR3 is CASSLWGQGSANEKLFF. For the CDR3, the DNA is TGTGCCAGCAGTTTATGGGGACAGGGATCGGCTAATGAAAAACTGTTTTTT.

The chain joins TRBV11-1 to TRBJ2-1; D gene ambiguous. CDR3 length: 14 amino acids. Germline CDR1 is SGHAT and CDR2 is FQDESV (reference sequence). V lost 1 base, J lost 3 bases, and 7 bases lay in between. CDR3 loop: CASSLGLDYNEQFF. The CDR3 nucleotides are TGTGCCAGCAGCTTAGGACTGGACTACAATGAGCAGTTCTTC.

To note about this clone: The same CDR3 can be traced to other DNA sequences in this sample. This rearrangement joins TRBV18 to TRBJ2-3; D unclear. The CDR3 length is 12 residues. CDR1 is KGHSH, CDR2 LQKENI, per germline. Trimming pared 2 bases from V and 5 bases from J, leaving 5 bases between. CDR3 nucleotides: TGTGCCAGCTCACCATCCGGAGATACGCAGTATTTT. Residues: CASSPSGDTQYF.

V is TRBV14 and J is TRBJ2-2; 7 bases are a match to TRBD2. Germline V gives CDR1 SGHDN, CDR2 FVKESK. V lost 6 bases and J lost 1; bases outside the gene matches: 8. This CDR3 spans 16 amino acids. The CDR3 DNA follows: TGTGCCAGCAGGCCCCTCGAGCGGGGGAACACCGGGGAGCTGTTTTTT. Residues: CASRPLERGNTGELFF.

The V and J genes are TRBV9 and TRBJ2-3; 10 bases are shared with TRBD2. The germline gives CDR1 SGDLS, CDR2 YYNGEE. CDR3 length: 15 amino acids. V lost 6 bases to trimming and J lost 4 bases; unmatched junction nucleotides: 8. As DNA, the CDR3 is TGTGCCAGCAACCCTAGCGGGAGTCTGCCAGATACGCAGTATTTT. Residues: CASNPSGSLPDTQYF.

This chain connects TRBV7-7 to TRBJ2-3; 7 nucleotides align to TRBD1. V dropped 6 bases and J dropped 3; count of bases not matched to a gene: 9. Germline V lookup: CDR1 SSHAT, CDR2 FNYEAQ (reference sequence). The CDR3 has 15 amino acids. This CDR3 reads CASSVGQMTTDTQYF. The CDR3 DNA follows: TGTGCCAGCAGTGTGGGACAGATGACAACAGATACGCAGTATTTT.

V gene TRBV7-9 combines with J gene TRBJ1-1, with D possibly being TRBD1 (6 bases). The V and J ends lost 1 base and 11 bases respectively, with 14 bases between them. Germline V gives CDR1 SEHNR, CDR2 FQNEAQ (reference sequence). This CDR3 has 13 residues. Written as DNA, the CDR3 is TGTGCCAGCAGCTTAGTGGGGGCACCGGTGGCTTTCTTT. Amino acids: CASSLVGAPVAFF.

J is TRBJ2-1 and V is TRBV19; TRBD1 aligns across 7 bases. Germline V CDR1 and CDR2: LNHDA, SQIVND (reference sequence). The CDR3 length is 16 residues. J gave up 3 bases and V 3 bases, and 8 bases lay outside the gene matches. CDR3 nucleotides: TGTGCCAGTAGTATTACCAGGGGGTCTAGCTACAATGAGCAGTTCTTC. It translates to CASSITRGSSYNEQFF.

A remark on this clone: Other nucleotide sequences in the sample specify the same CDR3. This chain links TRBV7-9 with TRBJ2-1; 9 nucleotides match TRBD1. This CDR3 has 15 amino acids. Per germline, CDR1 SEHNR and CDR2 FQNEAQ (reference sequence). Trimming cost V 6 bases and J 4 bases; bases outside gene matches: 7. The CDR3 DNA follows: TGTGCCAGCAGTTTGGACAGGGGTGGATACAATGAGCAGTTCTTC. Translating it yields CASSLDRGGYNEQFF.

This clone was recorded once. This chain connects TRBV7-2 to TRBJ1-2; 8 nucleotides agree with TRBD1. The V gene end was trimmed by 5 bases and the J gene end by 3 bases; junction bases not matched to a gene: 2. The CDR3 extends over 13 amino acids. The V gene's germline CDR1 is SGHTA and CDR2 FQGNSA. The CDR3 reads CASSVGQDYGYTF. CDR3 bases: TGTGCCAGCAGCGTGGGACAGGACTATGGCTACACCTTC.

The J gene is TRBJ2-7, the V gene TRBV7-9; 10 bases line up with TRBD2. Germline CDR1 is SEHNR and CDR2 is FQNEAQ (reference sequence). This CDR3 comprises 15 residues. V dropped 0 bases and J dropped 5; count of bases not matched to a gene: 4. CDR3 DNA sequence: TGTGCCAGCAGCTTAGCCAGCGGGAGGGCTCACGAGCAGTACTTC. Protein sequence: CASSLASGRAHEQYF.

The genes are TRBV9 and TRBJ2-1; D not resolved. The ends were cut back, 0 bases at V and 0 bases at J, with 7 bases in the middle. The CDR3 length is 15 residues. Germline-derived CDR1 and CDR2 are SGDLS and YYNGEE. CDR3 DNA sequence: TGTGCCAGCAGCGTAGACAGCTTCTCCTACAATGAGCAGTTCTTC. Its protein product is CASSVDSFSYNEQFF.

V gene TRBV19 combines with J gene TRBJ2-2, with 8 bases that match TRBD1. The CDR3 covers 16 residues. The trim removed 3 bases at V and 2 bases at J, leaving 5 bases unmatched. Germline V lookup: CDR1 LNHDA, CDR2 SQIVND (reference sequence). The CDR3 DNA follows: TGTGCCAGTAGTATTTTAGGGACAGGCAACACCGGGGAGCTGTTTTTT. Translation gives CASSILGTGNTGELFF.

CDR3 in DNA: TGTGCCACCGAAACAGGGGGTACCTACAATGAGCAGTTCTTC. It codes for CATETGGTYNEQFF. The chain links TRBV15 to TRBJ2-1; 8 nucleotides match TRBD1. CDR3 size: 14 residues. CDR1 is LNHNV and CDR2 is YYDKDF in the germline V gene (reference sequence). The ends lost 8 bases at V and 2 bases at J; junction bases unmatched: 5.

V is TRBV28 and J is TRBJ1-1; no clear D gene. Deletions cut 3 bases from V and 0 bases from J, with 5 bases between. From germline, CDR1 is MDHEN and CDR2 SYDVKM. The CDR3 spans 13 residues. CDR3 DNA: TGTGCCAGCAGTTTTCAGATGAACACTGAAGCTTTCTTT. It encodes CASSFQMNTEAFF.